This is a list of T cell receptor beta chains from one sample in a study of T cells expressing NK-cell markers. TCRdb derives one entry per CDR3 protein from the 5' RACE reads, leaving out DNA. This sample's table has about 460,000 distinct CDR3 sequences. The sequencing sample was made of blood T cells: a sorted CD56 or NKG2C T cell subset, CD4+ or CD8+ T cells, or bulk PBMC T cells (not recorded which). Receptors originate from a woman in her fifties or sixties in good health. CDR3s include the opening cysteine and the closing phenylalanine or tryptophan.

j_call v_call cdr3_aa
TRBJ1-5 TRBV5-6 CASSSRDRGVVSNRPQHF
TRBJ1-1 TRBV6-5 CASSSLQPGTEAFF
TRBJ1-2 TRBV5-1 CASSPSDNYYGYTF
TRBJ2-5 TRBV24-1 CATSGPLGEETQYF
TRBJ1-1 TRBV19 CASSMGRGGGIEAFF
TRBJ1-1 TRBV12-5 CASVSYPGRGNTEAFF
TRBJ2-7 TRBV5-1 CASSWVGDPRGEQYF
TRBJ2-1 TRBV7-8 CASSLAGGVTYNEQFF
TRBJ1-2 TRBV4-1 CASSRAGASYGYTF
TRBJ2-1 TRBV6-5 CASSSPNGLAGYNEQFF
TRBJ2-5 TRBV2 CASSAGRNRETQYF
TRBJ1-6 TRBV15 CATSRDPGTGGYNSPLHF
TRBJ2-7 TRBV6-5 CASAQGLGYEQYF
TRBJ2-1 TRBV2 CASTELFWTSGLDGEQFF
TRBJ2-2 TRBV29-1 CSVSSGSRNGELFF
TRBJ1-5 TRBV9 CASSVGLGQEPQPQHF
TRBJ1-5 TRBV10-2 CASSDRASNQPQHF
TRBJ1-1 TRBV27 CASKPRDRQGAFF
TRBJ2-5 TRBV2 CASSEEGSGLSRETQYF
TRBJ2-3 TRBV12-3/TRBV12-4 CASSLPLGTGTTDTQYF
TRBJ2-1 TRBV7-3 CASSLIAGELYNEQFF
TRBJ2-2 TRBV13 CASSSRRMNTGELFF
TRBJ2-3 TRBV29-1 CSVRKGVRTDTQYF
TRBJ2-5 TRBV20-1 CSARDQQRVQETQYF
TRBJ1-1 TRBV5-6 CASSLVWVTEAFF
TRBJ2-3 TRBV6-6 CATFTREGTDTQYF
TRBJ2-1 TRBV19 CASSISSGDYNEQFF
TRBJ1-1 TRBV11-3 CASSLGAGGPVGEAFF
TRBJ2-5 TRBV2 CAGGGDLSETQYF
TRBJ1-2 TRBV5-5 CASSLDVVSVGYTF
TRBJ2-5 TRBV5-1 CASTPGTGGKETQYF
TRBJ2-3 TRBV2 CASSKSGLTRWTDTQYF
TRBJ2-3 TRBV12-3/TRBV12-4 CATNSGSYPDTQYF
TRBJ2-1 TRBV5-5 CASSARLGNEQFF
TRBJ1-1 TRBV29-1 CSVYRSAYTEAFF
TRBJ2-1 TRBV15 CATSRDPTRGNNEQFF
TRBJ2-1 TRBV28 CASRSGTGNNEQFF
TRBJ2-5 TRBV18 CASSPLAQETQYF
TRBJ2-3 TRBV24-1 CATSASSGPTDTQYF
TRBJ2-7 TRBV4-2 CASSQVGAGASYEQYF
TRBJ2-2 TRBV7-8 CASSLLLAEGTGELFF
TRBJ2-1 TRBV5-1 CASSPTEASNLYNEQFF
TRBJ1-5 TRBV20-1 CSARDARQVSNQPQHF
TRBJ2-7 TRBV3-1 CASGVAGRYEQYF
TRBJ2-3 TRBV27 CASRTGGDLAGVETQYF
TRBJ2-1 TRBV10-3 CVAHSGSYNEQFF
TRBJ1-1 TRBV12-3/TRBV12-4 CASRARTGGNTEAFF
TRBJ2-3 TRBV12-3/TRBV12-4 CATRALDYTQYF
TRBJ2-1 TRBV3-1 CASSHRRERSNEQFF